Listed below are T cell receptor beta chains from one sample, sequenced in a study of T-cell reconstitution after alpha-beta-depleted transplantation in children. MiXCR, applied by TCRdb to the PCR reads, yields one record per CDR3 protein. This table holds 100,000 to 120,000 distinct CDR3 sequences, 10% found once. The sequencing here drew on PBMCs from the stem cell graft donor, taken from the stem cell graft. The source of these receptors is a human donor who donated a stem cell graft to a child with acute lymphoblastic leukemia. The CDR3 runs from the conserved cysteine through the conserved F or W. The order of the fields is J gene, V gene, CDR3 protein.

TRBJ2-1 | TRBV12-3/TRBV12-4 | CASSVAGEQFF
TRBJ2-7 | TRBV5-4 | CASSPDRGWEQYF
TRBJ2-5 | TRBV7-2 | CASSVGTALRETQYF
TRBJ1-2 | TRBV12-3/TRBV12-4 | CASSLGQVYSYGYTF
TRBJ2-1 | TRBV5-1 | CASTRTGGGRDNEQFF
TRBJ2-7 | TRBV12-3/TRBV12-4 | CASSLGQGSYEQYF
TRBJ2-3 | TRBV6-5 | CASSYGTIRDTQYF
TRBJ2-1 | TRBV5-1 | CASTQTSGNYNEQFF
TRBJ2-3 | TRBV12-3/TRBV12-4 | CASSPTGWTQYF
TRBJ2-1 | TRBV12-3/TRBV12-4 | CASSSVSNEQFF
TRBJ2-1 | TRBV20-1 | CSARAVAGSYNEQFF
TRBJ2-5 | TRBV12-3/TRBV12-4 | CASSLGDREETQYF
TRBJ2-4 | TRBV12-3/TRBV12-4 | CASSFRRAGGPRDF
TRBJ2-5 | TRBV15 | CATSRDGSGRGGVKETQYF
TRBJ1-4 | TRBV12-3/TRBV12-4 | CASSRQMGEKLFF
TRBJ2-7 | TRBV27 | CASSRPPRDRVAYEQYF
TRBJ2-2 | TRBV7-2 | CASSFERGRELFF
TRBJ1-2 | TRBV5-1 | CASSLEDGFYGYTF
TRBJ1-5 | TRBV5-6 | CASSFKGLGNQPQHF
TRBJ1-5 | TRBV5-6 | CASSLRRGPQHF
TRBJ2-1 | TRBV6-2/TRBV6-3 | CASSYSKGKRLAGGREQFF
TRBJ1-2 | TRBV9 | CASSVTGGADGYTF
TRBJ2-3 | TRBV29-1 | CSVDPTGVEDTQYF
TRBJ2-3 | TRBV7-9 | CASGGDRESTTDTQYF
TRBJ1-6 | TRBV3-1 | CASSHGAGKRNNSPLHF
TRBJ2-5 | TRBV5-1 | CASSPRTGGGETQYF
TRBJ2-1 | TRBV20-1 | CSASGTSGLAVNNEQFF
TRBJ2-2 | TRBV7-2 | CASSPTVFTGELFF
TRBJ2-7 | TRBV28 | CASSLLFGQGAYEQYF
TRBJ1-3 | TRBV20-1 | CSALPGQGANTIYF
TRBJ2-1 | TRBV29-1 | CSVPERTPLTEQFF
TRBJ1-1 | TRBV29-1 | CSVSKENTEAFF
TRBJ2-7 | TRBV5-1 | CASSTGQGAREQYF
TRBJ1-5 | TRBV10-2 | CASSQNLNQPQHF
TRBJ2-7 | TRBV29-1 | CSSFDTYSYEQYF
TRBJ1-4 | TRBV7-2 | CASSDRAGGGEKLFF
TRBJ2-1 | TRBV5-5 | CASRRGWRDNEQFF
TRBJ2-5 | TRBV28 | CASSLVEETQYF
TRBJ2-7 | TRBV27 | CASSSQEEGLYEQYF
TRBJ2-3 | TRBV20-1 | CSAIAGVTDTQYF
TRBJ2-2 | TRBV7-3 | CASSSSGTSLGTGELFF
TRBJ2-3 | TRBV20-1 | CSAVNGGGRVDTQYF
TRBJ2-2 | TRBV6-2/TRBV6-3 | CASRPIAGGPVGELFF
TRBJ2-7 | TRBV29-1 | CSVGRNGEQYF